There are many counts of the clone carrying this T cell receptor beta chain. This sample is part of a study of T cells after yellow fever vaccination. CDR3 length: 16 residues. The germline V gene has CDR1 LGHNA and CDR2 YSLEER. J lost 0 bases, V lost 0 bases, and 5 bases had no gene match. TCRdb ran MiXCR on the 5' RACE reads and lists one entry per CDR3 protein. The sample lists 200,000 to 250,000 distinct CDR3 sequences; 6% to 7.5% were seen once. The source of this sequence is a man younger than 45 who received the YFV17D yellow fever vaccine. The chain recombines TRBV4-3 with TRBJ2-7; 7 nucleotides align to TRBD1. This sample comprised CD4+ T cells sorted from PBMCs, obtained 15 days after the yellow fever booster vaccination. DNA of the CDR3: TGCGCCAGCAGCCAAGATTGGCACAGGGGCTCCTACGAGCAGTACTTC. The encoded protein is CASSQDWHRGSYEQYF.